This is a list of T cell receptor beta chains from one sample in a study of control samples from healthy donors and cancer patients. The table came from immunoSEQ multiplex PCR; TCRdb's copy has only in-frame clones and leaves some out. The sample consists of some 71,000 clones, approximately 89% of them appearing once. The sequencing sample was made of PBMCs. These receptors were obtained from a man in his 60s with colorectal cancer. Both conserved end residues are part of each CDR3. The D gene is left open where the match is weak. Clone size is given for some rows only: seen once, a few or many times, or a class if the clone is expanded.

>TRBJ2-5|TRBV2|-|-
TGTGCCAGCATGGGCAACCAACTCCCTCAAGAGACCCAGTACTTC
CASMGNQLPQETQYF
>TRBJ2-6|TRBV19|TRBD2|-
TGTGCCAGTAGTATAGGGCGGGGGGCCGCTGGGGCCAACGTCCTGACTTTC
CASSIGRGAAGANVLTF
>TRBJ1-6|TRBV11-2|TRBD1|-
TGTGCCAGCAGCTGGGCGGGACAGAATAATTCACCCCTCCACTTT
CASSWAGQNNSPLHF
>TRBJ2-3|TRBV5-1|TRBD1|-
TGCGCCAGCAGCGTAGGACAGGTCAGCACAGATACGCAGTATTTT
CASSVGQVSTDTQYF
>TRBJ2-1|TRBV6-5|TRBD1|few
TGTGCCAGCAGTTCGACAGGGGGCGGATACAATGAGCAGTTCTTC
CASSSTGGGYNEQFF
>TRBJ1-2|TRBV18|TRBD1|-
TGTGCCAGCTCTCCGGGACAGGGTGGCTACACCTTC
CASSPGQGGYTF
>TRBJ2-3|TRBV2|TRBD2|-
TGTGCCAGAAGGACTAGCGGGGGCACAGATACGCAGTATTTT
CARRTSGGTDTQYF
>TRBJ2-2|TRBV7-9|-|-
TGTGCCAGCACCCTTATCGTAACCGGGGAGCTGTTTTTT
CASTLIVTGELFF
>TRBJ2-2|TRBV6-5|-|-
TGTGCCAGTACTATGAGAGACAGAAGCACCGGGGAGCTGTTTTTT
CASTMRDRSTGELFF
>TRBJ2-1|TRBV3-1/TRBV3-2|TRBD2|-
TGTGCCAGCAGCCAAGGCCGGATAGCGGGGGGGCATGAGCAGTTCTTC
CASSQGRIAGGHEQFF
>TRBJ2-7|TRBV10-3|TRBD2|-
TGTGCCATCAGCCCTCGGGCGGGGCGGGGGGGGAACTACGAGCAGTACTTC
CAISPRAGRGGNYEQYF
>TRBJ2-7|TRBV10-3|-|-
TGTGCCATCAGTGAGTCTCGCGGGGAAAGCTCCTACGAGCAGTACTTC
CAISESRGESSYEQYF
>TRBJ2-7|TRBV4-1|-|-
TGCGCCAGCAGCCAAAATCTCCGGGAGCAGTACTTC
CASSQNLREQYF
>TRBJ2-3|TRBV7-2|-|-
TGTGCCAGCAGCTTAAGGCCCAGGGATACGCAGTATTTT
CASSLRPRDTQYF
>TRBJ2-6|TRBV5-8|-|-
TGTGCCAGCAGCTCGTACAGGGCCGGGGCCAACGTCCTGACTTTC
CASSSYRAGANVLTF
>TRBJ1-2|TRBV5-3|TRBD1|once
TGTGCCAGAAGCTTGGCCTCGGACAGGGCGCCCAACAACTATGGCTACACCTTC
CARSLASDRAPNNYGYTF
>TRBJ2-1|TRBV7-3|-|-
TGTGCCAGCAGTATGGGGCAGGGCCACAATGAGCAGTTCTTC
CASSMGQGHNEQFF
>TRBJ2-7|TRBV6-2/TRBV6-3|TRBD2|-
TGTGCCAGCAGTTACGGCGGGGGGGCGTACGAGCAGTACTTC
CASSYGGGAYEQYF
>TRBJ1-5|TRBV4-1|-|few
TGCGCCAGCAGCCAGCTCATCGGGAACGCGGGCAATCAGCCCCAGCATTTT
CASSQLIGNAGNQPQHF
>TRBJ2-2|TRBV13|-|-
TGTGCCAGCAGCCCCTTTAAGGGATCCCTCGCGAACACCGGGGAGCTGTTTTTT
CASSPFKGSLANTGELFF
>TRBJ2-1|TRBV27|TRBD1|once
TGTGCCAGTTCCGGGACAGCCTCCTACAATGAGCAGTTCTTC
CASSGTASYNEQFF
>TRBJ2-7|TRBV30|-|-
TGTGCCTGGAATAGGCAGGGGTGGAACGAGCAGTACTTC
CAWNRQGWNEQYF
>TRBJ1-4|TRBV28|-|few
TGTGCCAGCACCTCAGCCTATCTGGGTGAAAAACTGTTTTTT
CASTSAYLGEKLFF
>TRBJ1-1|TRBV4-3|-|-
TGCGCCAGCAGCCATGCCCTTGGAGGGTGGGACACTGAAGCTTTCTTT
CASSHALGGWDTEAFF